Listed below are T cell receptor beta chains from one sample, sequenced in a study of T cells in Graves' hyperthyroidism and ophthalmopathy. TCRdb fed the multiplex PCR reads into MiXCR, producing one record per CDR3 protein. Among some 510,000 distinct CDR3 sequences listed, 46% were seen once. Sequenced sample: peripheral blood or thyroid tissue (not recorded which). The source of these receptors is a woman aged 18-29 years with Graves' hyperthyroidism. The conserved cysteine and the conserved F or W are not part of the CDR3 here.

V gene,CDR3 protein
TRBV11-3,ASSSRFGDSQTSGNTIY
TRBV10-3,AISGPDGSLYEQY
TRBV9,ASSVEQGGEETQY
TRBV7-2,ASSLNGQPNYGYT
TRBV12-3/TRBV12-4,ASSLAREGRSQPQH
TRBV25-1,AWRLGVDYGYT
TRBV10-3,AISSTGTAGQPQH
TRBV14,ASSQEGAVMNTEAF
TRBV11-1,ASSFTSQETQ
TRBV2,ASSPQQGNTEAF